This T cell receptor beta chain derives from a study of shared clonotypes between healthy human individuals. Study findings and constraints: Sequencing depth was predicted to influence how clonotypes are shared among donors.

Splitting of each subset's genomic DNA was done evenly across several immunoSEQ plates. Profiling relied on immunoSEQ multiplex PCR, and the TCRdb table lists in-frame clones only, not all of them. The sample has about 2 million clones; about 95% are singletons. Into CD45RA+ naive and CD45RA-negative memory subsets, the CD4+ cells were split. This clone has more than one count but fewer than ten. Antigen: not known. This specimen includes other DNA sequences encoding the same CDR3. CDR3 length equals 12 residues. CDR1 LNHDA and CDR2 SQIVND come from the germline V gene (reference sequence). V was clipped by 3 bases and J by 5 bases, with 5 bases between them.

The chain couples TRBV19 to TRBJ1-5; D is ambiguous. This TCR was sampled from a man between 18 and 29 years old in good health. The sequenced sample was naive CD4+ T cells sorted from blood. Stated subset: CD45RA+ positively selected. For the CDR3, the DNA is TGTGCCAGTAGTATCGGGGATCAGCCCCAGCATTTT. Translated, it gives CASSIGDQPQHF.